A single sample gave rise to the 7 T cell receptor beta chains below, sequenced in a study of CD8+CD57+ T cells in acquired aplastic anemia. TCR beta VDJ combinations and CDR3 sequences were profiled from genomic DNA. One entry per CDR3 protein, called by TCRdb with MiXCR from the reads. The sample consists of under 200,000 distinct CDR3 sequences, around half of them appearing once. Patients chosen for sequencing had shown CD8+CD57+ cell expansion by flow cytometry. Sequencing input: sorted CD4+, CD8+, or CD8+CD57+ T cells (not recorded which) from PBMCs. These receptor sequences come from a human donor with aplastic anemia.

This clonotype was counted at least ten times. The chain's CDR3 is CSARLYNEQFF. In nucleotides, the CDR3 is TGCAGTGCGAGATTATACAATGAGCAGTTCTTC. This rearrangement joins TRBV20-1 to TRBJ2-1, with D unresolved. Germline lookup yields CDR1 DFQATT and CDR2 SNEGSKA (reference sequence). Trimming took off 6 bases at V and 4 bases at J, with 7 bases between the two ends. This CDR3 has 11 residues.

The chain couples TRBV24-1 to TRBJ1-2, with 7 bases lining up with TRBD1. Germline V CDR1 and CDR2: KGHDR, SFDVKD. This CDR3 is built from 16 residues. V lost 3 bases to trimming and J lost 4 bases; unmatched junction nucleotides: 10. In DNA, the CDR3 is TGTGCCACCAGTGATACCCGGACAGGCGGTCTCTATGGCTACACCTTC. It encodes CATSDTRTGGLYGYTF.

This clonotype has more than one count but fewer than ten. This chain connects TRBV7-2 to TRBJ1-1; D is ambiguous. This CDR3 region has 14 residues. In germline, CDR1 is SGHTA, CDR2 FQGNSA. V was cut by 1 base and J by 5 bases, with 11 bases left in between. The CDR3 DNA sequence: TGTGCCAGCAGCTTAGGATCGGGGTTGACTGAAGCTTTCTTT. Its translation is CASSLGSGLTEAFF.

This clonotype was detected a few times. This sequence may be a read error, since a much larger clone differs from it by one base. The chain employs TRBV19 and TRBJ1-5; D perhaps matches TRBD1 (5 bases). Per germline, CDR1 LNHDA and CDR2 SQIVND (reference sequence). Trimming stripped 8 bases from V and 6 bases from J, with 20 bases between. The CDR3 is made up of 15 amino acids. The CDR3 sequence: CASSFLGGGGQPQHF. The DNA for the CDR3 is TGTGCCAGTTCCTTTTTGGGGGGGGGGGGTCAGCCCCAGCATTTT.

This clonotype was seen repeatedly, ten times or more. This chain joins TRBV6-5 and TRBJ1-2; TRBD1 matches 9 bases. CDR1 and CDR2 (germline): MNHEY, SVGAGI. The CDR3 has 15 amino acids. The ends lost 2 bases at V and 5 bases at J; junction bases unmatched: 6. CDR3 in amino acids: CASSYGTGKEYGYTF. The DNA for the CDR3 is TGTGCCAGCAGTTACGGGACAGGGAAAGAGTATGGCTACACCTTC.

As regards this clonotype: Just one base apart from a much larger clone, this may be a read error. This sequence joins TRBV5-1 and TRBJ1-4, with a weak D call TRBD1 (5 bases). CDR1 is SGHRS, CDR2 YFSETQ, per germline. This CDR3 contains 13 residues. CDR3 sequence: CASSDSANEKLLF. DNA for the CDR3: TGCGCCAGCAGCGACAGCGCTAATGAAAAACTGCTTTTT.

This clonotype showed up many times. V and J are TRBV20-1 and TRBJ1-1; TRBD1 matches at 11 bases. The length of the CDR3 is 16 residues. Germline values: CDR1 DFQATT, CDR2 SNEGSKA (reference sequence). Losses at the gene ends were 3 bases for V and 0 bases for J; bases not matched to a gene: 6. This chain's CDR3 is CSASLRDRGLNTEAFF. The DNA of the CDR3 is TGCAGTGCTAGCCTCCGGGACAGGGGGTTGAACACTGAAGCTTTCTTT.